Listed below are T cell receptor beta chains from one sample, sequenced in a study of tumor-infiltrating lymphocytes in primary liver carcinoma. TCRdb re-called the multiplex PCR reads through MiXCR, storing one row per CDR3 protein. The repertoire holds around 210,000 distinct CDR3 sequences, with about 65% as singletons. Material: peripheral blood. Receptor source: a woman in her sixties with primary liver carcinoma and hepatitis B virus infection. Each CDR3 is given with its conserved first and last residue. Fields, in order: V gene, clone size, J gene, D gene, CDR3 protein, CDR3 DNA. A D gene is named only where the DNA matches it firmly. Clone size, where shown, is once, few, many, or a class for clones that have expanded.

TRBV28	few	TRBJ2-6	-	CASSPDPGANVLTF	TGTGCCAGCAGCCCTGATCCTGGGGCCAACGTCCTGACTTTC
TRBV4-1	many	TRBJ1-5	-	CASSQPTQGASLRPQHF	TGCGCCAGCAGCCAACCAACGCAGGGCGCCAGTTTAAGGCCCCAGCATTTT
TRBV11-3	-	TRBJ2-1	-	CASSFSGFYNEQLF	TGTGCCAGCAGCTTTTCAGGATTTTACAATGAGCAGCTCTTC
TRBV30	-	TRBJ1-2	-	CAWSVRTTGTSTRWIGPNYGYTF	TGTGCCTGGAGTGTACGGACAACAGGGACCTCTACTCGTTGGATCGGGCCTAACTATGGCTACACCTTC
TRBV29-1	-	TRBJ2-1	-	CSADGGSRIYNEQFF	TGCAGCGCCGATGGGGGGTCTCGGATTTACAATGAGCAGTTCTTC
TRBV19	-	TRBJ1-6	-	CASSGRAGNSPLHF	TGTGCCAGCTCTGGCAGGGCTGGAAATTCACCCCTCCACTTT
TRBV11-3	many	TRBJ2-1	TRBD2	CASSLVPNLAASGSLSSYNEQFF	TGTGCCAGCAGCTTAGTCCCCAACCTTGCGGCTAGCGGGAGTTTGAGCTCCTACAATGAGCAGTTCTTC
TRBV7-9	-	TRBJ1-2	TRBD1	CASRPPGQGALDYGYTF	TGTGCCAGCAGACCACCGGGACAGGGGGCGCTCGACTATGGCTACACCTTC
TRBV28	many	TRBJ2-5	-	CASSLETQYF	TGTGCCAGCAGCCTAGAGACCCAGTACTTC
TRBV11-2	medium-sized	TRBJ2-1	-	CASSLDPTGVNEQFF	TGTGCCAGCAGCTTAGATCCAACGGGGGTCAATGAGCAGTTCTTC
TRBV29-1	-	TRBJ1-1	-	CSAGYGLNTEAFF	TGCAGCGCCGGGTACGGACTGAACACTGAAGCTTTCTTT
TRBV7-9	-	TRBJ2-1	TRBD1	CASSFDRGRENEQCF	TGTGCCAGTAGCTTCGACAGGGGGAGAGAGAATGAGCAGTGCTTC
TRBV6-1	many	TRBJ1-6	TRBD1	CASRRDRNNSPLHF	TGTGCCAGCAGAAGGGACAGGAATAATTCACCCCTCCACTTT
TRBV11-2	few	TRBJ1-2	TRBD1	CASSFGTEYGYTF	TGTGCCAGCAGTTTCGGGACAGAATATGGCTACACCTTC
TRBV5-1	-	TRBJ2-3	TRBD1	CASSAQGDISTDTQYF	TGCGCCAGCAGCGCACAGGGGGACATCAGCACAGATACGCAGTATTTT
TRBV29-1	many	TRBJ1-1	-	CSVEDRRRRNTEAFF	TGCAGCGTTGAAGACCGGCGCAGACGGAACACTGAAGCTTTCTTT
TRBV7-9	few	TRBJ1-1	-	CASSLGPTGNTEAFF	TGTGCCAGCAGCTTAGGTCCGACAGGGAACACTGAAGCTTTCTTT
TRBV7-9	few	TRBJ1-1	-	CASSYGKGTEAFF	TGTGCCAGCAGCTACGGCAAGGGGACTGAAGCTTTCTTT
TRBV2	-	TRBJ2-7	TRBD2	CASSPRNGGEQYF	TGTGCCAGCAGTCCGAGGAACGGGGGGGAGCAGTACTTC
TRBV11-2	many	TRBJ2-1	-	CASSSKSHEQFF	TGTGCCAGCAGCTCCAAATCCCATGAGCAGTTCTTC
TRBV6-6	many	TRBJ1-6	-	CASSYGQLGSPLHF	TGTGCCAGCAGTTACGGCCAGCTGGGTTCACCCCTCCACTTT
TRBV11-2	-	TRBJ2-6	TRBD2	CASSPDLGTREANVMIF	TGTGCCAGCAGCCCTGACCTCGGGACGCGGGAGGCCAACGTCATGATTTTC
TRBV11-3	-	TRBJ2-7	TRBD1	CTCSFPGQGAYEQYF	TGTACCTGCAGCTTCCCGGGACAGGGGGCTTACGAGCAGTACTTC
TRBV11-2	-	TRBJ2-3	TRBD2	CAISLDLGTSGITDTQYF	TGTGCCATCAGCTTAGATCTCGGGACTAGTGGTATCACAGATACGCAGTATTTT
TRBV6-2/TRBV6-3	-	TRBJ2-1	-	CAGSYSSLALTTNEQFF	TGTGCCGGCAGTTACTCCTCACTAGCTCTTACAACCAATGAGCAGTTCTTC
TRBV11-2	once	TRBJ1-2	-	CASSPNRAYGYTF	TGTGCCAGCAGTCCGAACAGGGCCTATGGCTACACCTTC
TRBV6-6	-	TRBJ2-3	TRBD2	CTSRSTSGRVSTDTQYF	TGTACCAGCAGATCGACTAGCGGGAGGGTTTCAACAGATACGCAGTATTTT
TRBV6-1	-	TRBJ2-1	-	CASTPYLSGCYNEQFF	TGTGCCAGCACCCCTTATCTTAGCGGATGCTATAATGAGCAGTTCTTC
TRBV11-2	few	TRBJ2-3	-	CASSTLDTQYF	TGTGCCAGCAGCACATTGGATACGCAGTATTTT
TRBV28	-	TRBJ1-3	-	CASSLSGKDTVYF	TGTGCCAGCAGTCTTTCAGGGAAAGACACCGTATATTTT
TRBV7-9	many	TRBJ2-2	-	CASSLQGGTTGELFF	TGTGCCAGCAGCCTCCAGGGAGGTACCACCGGGGAGCTGTTTTTT
TRBV11-3	-	TRBJ1-2	-	CASSQMLCYSYTF	TGTGCCAGCAGCCAGATGTTGTGCTATAGCTACACCTTC
TRBV6-2/TRBV6-3	-	TRBJ2-3	-	CAIKTSALDTQYF	TGTGCCATCAAGACAAGCGCGTTGGATACGCAGTATTTT
TRBV12-3/TRBV12-4	many	TRBJ1-4	-	CASSLLGRSDEKLFF	TGTGCCAGCAGTTTATTGGGACGCTCGGATGAAAAACTGTTTTTT
TRBV12-3/TRBV12-4	many	TRBJ2-7	-	CASSLTQRGGQYF	TGTGCCAGCAGTTTAACTCAAAGGGGCGGGCAGTACTTC
TRBV11-1	-	TRBJ2-3	-	CASSFLELVSDMQYF	TGTGCCAGCAGCTTTCTGGAACTAGTCTCCGATATGCAGTATTTT
TRBV29-1	once	TRBJ2-7	-	CSIADGTYEQYF	TGCAGCATTGCGGACGGGACATACGAGCAGTACTTC
TRBV11-2	medium-sized	TRBJ2-5	-	CASSFARSGETQYF	TGTGCCAGCAGCTTTGCCCGGAGCGGGGAGACCCAGTACTTC
TRBV11-3	-	TRBJ1-1	TRBD1	CASSTGQGATETFF	TGTGCCAGCAGCACGGGACAGGGGGCCACTGAAACTTTCTTT
TRBV11-1	-	TRBJ2-1	-	CASSLPLFRGSTNEQFF	TGTGCCAGCAGCTTACCGCTCTTCAGAGGGAGTACGAATGAACAGTTCTTC
TRBV10-2	many	TRBJ2-2	TRBD2	CASSTTSGIGPANTGELFF	TGCGCCAGCAGCACGACTAGCGGGATTGGCCCAGCGAACACCGGGGAGCTGTTTTTT
TRBV12-3/TRBV12-4	-	TRBJ2-1	-	CVSRDMGPRVSEQFF	TGTGTCAGCAGAGACATGGGACCGAGAGTAAGTGAGCAGTTCTTC
TRBV11-2	once	TRBJ2-5	-	CASSLHGLETQYF	TGTGCCAGCAGCTTACACGGGCTAGAGACCCAGTATTTC
TRBV28	few	TRBJ2-3	-	CASNSVGSSDTQYF	TGTGCCAGCAATTCGGTAGGCTCGTCAGATACGCAGTATTTT
TRBV4-2	-	TRBJ1-2	-	CAGSQGVEQAVYGYTF	TGTGCCGGCAGTCAAGGAGTCGAACAGGCTGTGTATGGCTACACCTTC
TRBV11-3	-	TRBJ1-2	TRBD1	CAGNFDRAGGYTF	TGTGCCGGCAACTTCGACAGGGCGGGAGGCTACACCTTC
TRBV6-2/TRBV6-3	-	TRBJ1-1	-	CASSYLGRSNTEAFF	TGTGCCAGCAGTTACCTGGGACGGTCGAACACTGAAGCTTTCTTT
TRBV2	-	TRBJ2-7	-	CTSSERRGSYEQYF	TGTACCAGCAGTGAAAGGCGGGGCTCCTACGAGCAGTACTTC
TRBV29-1	many	TRBJ1-1	-	CSVIVGQFVTEAFF	TGCAGCGTCATCGTCGGACAGTTCGTCACTGAAGCTTTCTTT
TRBV12-3/TRBV12-4	-	TRBJ2-1	-	CASSSRDPSQNEQFF	TGTGCCAGCAGTTCCAGGGATCCGTCACAAAATGAGCAGTTCTTC
TRBV6-5	many	TRBJ2-3	TRBD2	CASSYTGTSGSTDTQYF	TGTGCCAGCAGTTACACCGGGACTAGCGGGAGCACAGATACGCAGTATTTT
TRBV6-1	many	TRBJ1-2	TRBD1	CASSDPLQGGGYTF	TGTGCCAGCAGTGACCCCCTACAGGGGGGTGGCTACACCTTC
TRBV11-2	-	TRBJ2-2	TRBD1	CASSLGQGLNTRELFF	TGTGCCAGCAGCTTAGGACAGGGGCTTAACACCAGGGAGCTGTTTTTT
TRBV7-9	-	TRBJ2-1	-	CASSLLGRTNGSWNEQFF	TGTGCCAGCAGCTTACTGGGTCGGACTAACGGGAGTTGGAATGAGCAGTTCTTC
TRBV6-1	-	TRBJ2-2	-	CASRPLLGGGSNTGELFF	TGTGCCAGCAGGCCCCTACTTGGGGGGGGCTCGAACACCGGAGAGCTGTTTTTT